Below, one T cell receptor beta chain is given with its context. The antigen remains unidentified. The entry originates in a study of T-cell memory formation after mild COVID-19. Study results and limitations: CM and EM subsets held most contracting CD4+ clones; EMRA held CD8+ ones. Pre-infection memory harbored some responding clones, suggesting cross-reactive memory joined. CD4/CD8 balance held among clones contracting day 15 to 85, and later expanders leaned CD4+.

The CDR3 length is 14 residues. Trimming shortened V by 4 bases and J by 2 bases, and 10 bases separated the two germline ends. CDR1 is LNHNV and CDR2 is YYDKDF in the germline V gene (reference sequence). TCRalpha and TCRbeta libraries used 5'RACE with constant-segment primers and UMIs. TCRdb reanalysed the 5' RACE reads using MiXCR and keeps one entry per CDR3 protein. Seen here are about 440,000 distinct CDR3 sequences, roughly 20% observed once, and the top ten hold 7.5% to 9.5%. Sequences were obtained from PBMCs or a T cell subset sorted from them (not recorded which). The origin of this receptor is an adult woman who had mild COVID-19 (a few samples of this study predate the infection). Cell type and time point are not known. The V call is TRBV15, the J call TRBJ2-3; a possible D gene is TRBD2 (6 bases). CDR3 residues: CATSTGDLTDTQYF. Written as DNA, the CDR3 is TGTGCCACCAGCACGGGGGACCTCACAGATACGCAGTATTTT.